The sequence of this T cell receptor (beta chain) was determined in a study of vaccination effects on CD4 cells after COVID-19. Study-wide results and limits: Common cold coronaviruses were cross-recognized by only 1 of 255 vaccine-induced clones in healthy vaccinees.

Assay: immunoSEQ multiplex PCR; the TCRdb copy retains only in-frame clones and omits some. This sample has around 24,000 clones; 77% occur once, and the top ten carry around 23%. The CDR3 is made up of 13 amino acids. Germline values: CDR1 LNHDA, CDR2 SQIVND (reference sequence). Unmatched junction bases numbered 7, after V lost 8 bases and J lost 4 bases. This clone was observed a few times. What it binds is unknown. Peptide-pool stimulation followed by sequencing identified expanded antigen-specific CD4+ clonotypes in the ViraFEST assay. Investigators separated out CD4+ T cells once 10 days of culture had passed. Two-dose BNT162b2 or mRNA-1273 vaccination was given to participants. Neither prior SARS-CoV-2 infection nor positive nucleocapsid antibodies were present in the vaccine recipients.

Sequencing was performed on CD4+ T cells from PBMCs cultured with HCoV-NL63 spike peptides, taken after COVID-19 vaccination. This TCR derives from a human donor who received a COVID-19 vaccine. The chain couples TRBV19 to TRBJ2-7; 8 bases map to TRBD1. The CDR3, as DNA: TGTGCCAGTTCGGACAGGGATGTATACGAGCAGTACTTC. Protein: CASSDRDVYEQYF.